The rows below give T cell receptor beta chains drawn from one sample of a study of esophageal squamous cell carcinoma under preoperative chemotherapy. Each CDR3 protein gets one entry after TCRdb re-called the PCR reads with MiXCR. The sample contains about 30,000 distinct CDR3 sequences, 49% of which appear only once. This material was collected from a patient given preoperative chemotherapy. These receptor sequences come from a human donor with esophageal squamous cell carcinoma. The donor label of this sample is uncertain. CDR3s include the opening cysteine and the closing phenylalanine or tryptophan. A D gene is named only where the DNA matches it firmly. Where a row states a size, it is once, few, many or the class of an expanded clone; other rows omit it.

D gene: .
V gene: TRBV5-4
J gene: TRBJ2-5
clone size: few
CDR3 DNA: TGTGCCAGCAGCTTGAGAGGGCAAGAGACCCAGTACTTC
CDR3 protein: CASSLRGQETQYF

D gene: .
V gene: TRBV7-9
J gene: TRBJ2-7
clone size: .
CDR3 DNA: TGTGCCAGCAGCCCGCGACGCGACGGGAGCCGCGAGCAGTACTTC
CDR3 protein: CASSPRRDGSREQYF

D gene: TRBD2
V gene: TRBV6-1
J gene: TRBJ2-3
clone size: few
CDR3 DNA: TGTGCCAGCAGTCCATGGACTAGCGGGAGAAGGGCAGATACGCAGTATTTT
CDR3 protein: CASSPWTSGRRADTQYF

D gene: .
V gene: TRBV15
J gene: TRBJ2-5
clone size: .
CDR3 DNA: TGTGCCACCAGCTGGACGGGCACGGGGGAGACCCAGTACTTC
CDR3 protein: CATSWTGTGETQYF

D gene: .
V gene: TRBV5-4
J gene: TRBJ2-7
clone size: .
CDR3 DNA: TGTGCCAGCAGCCGGGACTCACCCTACGAGCAGTACTTC
CDR3 protein: CASSRDSPYEQYF

D gene: .
V gene: TRBV7-6
J gene: TRBJ2-5
clone size: few
CDR3 DNA: TGTGCCAGCAGAAAAGAGACCCAGTACTTC
CDR3 protein: CASRKETQYF

D gene: .
V gene: TRBV12-3/TRBV12-4
J gene: TRBJ1-2
clone size: .
CDR3 DNA: TGTGCCAGCACCCAAAGAGGAGTAATTGGTGGCTACACCTTC
CDR3 protein: CASTQRGVIGGYTF

D gene: TRBD2
V gene: TRBV18
J gene: TRBJ2-1
clone size: many
CDR3 DNA: TGTGCCACTAGACTAGCGATGAACAATGAGCAGTTCTTC
CDR3 protein: CATRLAMNNEQFF

D gene: TRBD2
V gene: TRBV7-2
J gene: TRBJ2-7
clone size: .
CDR3 DNA: TGTGCCAGCAGCTTAATTGGTAGCGGGAGCTACGAGCAGTACTTC
CDR3 protein: CASSLIGSGSYEQYF

D gene: TRBD2
V gene: TRBV6-1
J gene: TRBJ2-3
clone size: .
CDR3 DNA: TGTGCCAGCAGCCGGGGGGGGCTAGCGGGAGGCGGGGATACGCAGTATTTT
CDR3 protein: CASSRGGLAGGGDTQYF

D gene: .
V gene: TRBV6-5
J gene: TRBJ2-6
clone size: .
CDR3 DNA: TGTGCCAGCATTAAAAGCTCTGGGGCCAACGTCCTGACTTTC
CDR3 protein: CASIKSSGANVLTF

D gene: .
V gene: TRBV11-3
J gene: TRBJ2-7
clone size: many
CDR3 DNA: TGTGCCAGCAGCGAGGCTATTATGGGGGAAGCGGGTCCGATATACGAGCAGTACTTC
CDR3 protein: CASSEAIMGEAGPIYEQYF

D gene: .
V gene: TRBV7-2
J gene: TRBJ2-5
clone size: many
CDR3 DNA: TGTGCCAGCAGCTTTCACCCAAGGGATGAGCAGTACTTC
CDR3 protein: CASSFHPRDEQYF

D gene: TRBD2
V gene: TRBV6-1
J gene: TRBJ2-1
clone size: few
CDR3 DNA: TGTGCCAGCAGTGTAGCGGGAGTGGGAAACAATGAGCAGTTCTTC
CDR3 protein: CASSVAGVGNNEQFF

D gene: TRBD2
V gene: TRBV6-2/TRBV6-3
J gene: TRBJ2-5
clone size: many
CDR3 DNA: TGTGCCAGCAGTTATTTCGGCGGGAGCGAAGAGACCCAGTACTTC
CDR3 protein: CASSYFGGSEETQYF

D gene: .
V gene: TRBV11-3
J gene: TRBJ2-1
clone size: .
CDR3 DNA: TGTGCCAGCGGGCGTGGAGCGCAAGTTGTGTACAATGAGCAGTTCTTC
CDR3 protein: CASGRGAQVVYNEQFF

D gene: .
V gene: TRBV7-2
J gene: TRBJ2-5
clone size: few
CDR3 DNA: TGTGCCAGCAGCCCGCAGGGGGGGAGAGGCCCAGATACCCAGTACTTC
CDR3 protein: CASSPQGGRGPDTQYF

D gene: .
V gene: TRBV6-5
J gene: TRBJ2-7
clone size: many
CDR3 DNA: TGTGCCAGCAGTTATGGGAGGTCCTACAATGAGCAGTACTTC
CDR3 protein: CASSYGRSYNEQYF

D gene: .
V gene: TRBV4-1
J gene: TRBJ1-2
clone size: few
CDR3 DNA: TGCGCCAGCAGCCAAGAGGACGGAAGCTATGGCTACACCTTC
CDR3 protein: CASSQEDGSYGYTF

D gene: TRBD2
V gene: TRBV7-6
J gene: TRBJ2-3
clone size: .
CDR3 DNA: TGTGCCTGCAGCTTAACGGGGGGGGGGGCCACAGACACGCAGTATTTT
CDR3 protein: CACSLTGGGATDTQYF

D gene: .
V gene: TRBV10-1
J gene: TRBJ2-3
clone size: .
CDR3 DNA: TGCGCCAGCAGCGGGAGAGGCGCAGATACGCAGTATTTT
CDR3 protein: CASSGRGADTQYF

D gene: .
V gene: TRBV5-6
J gene: TRBJ2-3
clone size: few
CDR3 DNA: TGTGCCAGCAGCTTGGTTAGTCTCACAGATACGCAGTATTTT
CDR3 protein: CASSLVSLTDTQYF

D gene: .
V gene: TRBV7-3
J gene: TRBJ2-4
clone size: .
CDR3 DNA: TGTGCCAGCAGCGCGGGGCCGGGGGGCCGTGACAAAGACACTCAGTACTTC
CDR3 protein: CASSAGPGGRDKDTQYF

D gene: .
V gene: TRBV11-3
J gene: TRBJ2-4
clone size: .
CDR3 DNA: TGTGCCAGCGGGGGAGGGGGGGGGCGAGCCAAAAACATTCAGTACTTC
CDR3 protein: CASGGGGGRAKNIQYF

D gene: .
V gene: TRBV27
J gene: TRBJ2-7
clone size: .
CDR3 DNA: TGTGCCAGCAGCGACGGTTCCTACGAGCAGTACTTC
CDR3 protein: CASSDGSYEQYF

D gene: TRBD2
V gene: TRBV7-2
J gene: TRBJ2-7
clone size: medium-sized
CDR3 DNA: TGTGCCAGCAGCTTAGGCGGGAGTATGTCCTACGAGCAGTACTTC
CDR3 protein: CASSLGGSMSYEQYF

D gene: .
V gene: TRBV7-2
J gene: TRBJ2-3
clone size: .
CDR3 DNA: TGTGCCAGCGGGGCGCAGGGGGGGAGAGGGACAGAGACGCAGTATTTC
CDR3 protein: CASGAQGGRGTETQYF

D gene: .
V gene: TRBV11-2
J gene: TRBJ2-3
clone size: .
CDR3 DNA: TGTGCCAGCGGGCCTCAGGGCACAGATACTCAGTATTTC
CDR3 protein: CASGPQGTDTQYF

D gene: TRBD2
V gene: TRBV7-2
J gene: TRBJ2-3
clone size: once
CDR3 DNA: TGTGCGGGGAGCGGGGGCCGTGGCCAAGATACCCAGTATTTC
CDR3 protein: CAGSGGRGQDTQYF

D gene: .
V gene: TRBV7-2
J gene: TRBJ2-5
clone size: .
CDR3 DNA: TGTGCCAGCAGCTTAGATGCGGGGACCCAGTACTTC
CDR3 protein: CASSLDAGTQYF

D gene: TRBD2
V gene: TRBV7-9
J gene: TRBJ2-3
clone size: .
CDR3 DNA: TGTGCGGGCAGCGGGGGCGGTGGCAAGGACACCCAGTACTTT
CDR3 protein: CAGSGGGGKDTQYF

D gene: .
V gene: TRBV6-1
J gene: TRBJ2-7
clone size: .
CDR3 DNA: TGTGCCAGCAGTGAAGCGGTGGATAGGGTCGTTTACTTC
CDR3 protein: CASSEAVDRVVYF

D gene: TRBD2
V gene: TRBV7-3
J gene: TRBJ2-3
clone size: many
CDR3 DNA: TGTGCCAGCAGCCTCAAACTGGGGCGGGGGGATGGAGATACGCAGTATTTT
CDR3 protein: CASSLKLGRGDGDTQYF

D gene: .
V gene: TRBV7-6
J gene: TRBJ2-7
clone size: .
CDR3 DNA: TGTGCCAGCAGCTTAATGGGGCTGGGAGCCACAGATACGCAGTACTTC
CDR3 protein: CASSLMGLGATDTQYF

D gene: .
V gene: TRBV7-6
J gene: TRBJ2-5
clone size: once
CDR3 DNA: TGTGCCACCAGTTTGGATGCGGCCATCGGGGGGCGTGCCAAAGAGACCCAGTACTTC
CDR3 protein: CATSLDAAIGGRAKETQYF

D gene: .
V gene: TRBV7-8
J gene: TRBJ2-7
clone size: few
CDR3 DNA: TGTGCCAGCAGCTTAGCAATCGGTAGATTACGTTTCTCCTACGAGCAGTACTTC
CDR3 protein: CASSLAIGRLRFSYEQYF

D gene: .
V gene: TRBV7-2
J gene: TRBJ2-2
clone size: .
CDR3 DNA: TGTGCCAGCAGCAAGGGACATGGCTCGCTGGAAGTCGGGGAGCTGTTTTTT
CDR3 protein: CASSKGHGSLEVGELFF

D gene: .
V gene: TRBV12-3/TRBV12-4
J gene: TRBJ1-2
clone size: many
CDR3 DNA: TGTGCCAGCAGAGTTGACAGCTCGGGCTACACCTTC
CDR3 protein: CASRVDSSGYTF

D gene: TRBD2
V gene: TRBV7-2
J gene: TRBJ2-7
clone size: .
CDR3 DNA: TGTGGCAGCAGCACGGGGACTAGCGCCAAAGACACGCAGTACTTC
CDR3 protein: CGSSTGTSAKDTQYF

D gene: TRBD2
V gene: TRBV6-1
J gene: TRBJ2-1
clone size: once
CDR3 DNA: TGTGCCAGCAGTGGACGAGGTCCTCCTCTAGCGGGAGCCAACAATGAGCAGTTCTTC
CDR3 protein: CASSGRGPPLAGANNEQFF

D gene: .
V gene: TRBV7-2
J gene: TRBJ2-4
clone size: .
CDR3 DNA: TGTGCCAGGGGGCTCGGGGGCCGAGCCCAAAACATCCAGTACTTC
CDR3 protein: CARGLGGRAQNIQYF

D gene: .
V gene: TRBV14
J gene: TRBJ2-3
clone size: few
CDR3 DNA: TGTGCCAGCAGCCAAGCGGCAGATACGCAGTATTTT
CDR3 protein: CASSQAADTQYF

D gene: TRBD2
V gene: TRBV7-9
J gene: TRBJ2-5
clone size: few
CDR3 DNA: TGTGCCAGCAGCATTGGGACTAGCGGATACAATGAGCAGTACTTC
CDR3 protein: CASSIGTSGYNEQYF

D gene: .
V gene: TRBV7-9
J gene: TRBJ2-1
clone size: few
CDR3 DNA: TGTGCCAGCAGCTTAGCCGGGCCACTACAGTTCTTC
CDR3 protein: CASSLAGPLQFF

D gene: .
V gene: TRBV11-2
J gene: TRBJ2-4
clone size: .
CDR3 DNA: TGTGCCAGCAGCTTAGATACAGGGTTGGCCTCATCCGGACTACGTGCCAAAAACACTCAGTACTTC
CDR3 protein: CASSLDTGLASSGLRAKNTQYF

D gene: .
V gene: TRBV18
J gene: TRBJ2-1
clone size: .
CDR3 DNA: TGTGCCAGCTCACCAAAGGGAGAGACCCAGTTCTTC
CDR3 protein: CASSPKGETQFF

D gene: .
V gene: TRBV12-3/TRBV12-4
J gene: TRBJ1-2
clone size: many
CDR3 DNA: TGTGCCAGCAGTTTCAGGGGAGGCTATGGCTACACCTTC
CDR3 protein: CASSFRGGYGYTF

D gene: .
V gene: TRBV5-4
J gene: TRBJ2-2
clone size: many
CDR3 DNA: TGTGCCAGCAGCTTGGGGGGTGGCACCGGGGAGCTGTTTTTT
CDR3 protein: CASSLGGGTGELFF

D gene: .
V gene: TRBV7-2
J gene: TRBJ2-3
clone size: .
CDR3 DNA: TGTGCCAGCAGCTTAGTCCACCCCACAGATACGCAGTATTTT
CDR3 protein: CASSLVHPTDTQYF

D gene: .
V gene: TRBV12-3/TRBV12-4
J gene: TRBJ2-1
clone size: .
CDR3 DNA: TGTGCCAGCAGTTCCAAGCGGAGTGAGCAGTTCTTC
CDR3 protein: CASSSKRSEQFF

D gene: .
V gene: TRBV12-3/TRBV12-4
J gene: TRBJ2-2
clone size: .
CDR3 DNA: .
CDR3 protein: CANSRGLVAGGTGKQFF

D gene: .
V gene: TRBV7-2
J gene: TRBJ2-5
clone size: .
CDR3 DNA: TGTGCCAGCAGCCCACCCGGGGAAGAGGACACCCAGTACTTC
CDR3 protein: CASSPPGEEDTQYF

D gene: .
V gene: TRBV7-2
J gene: TRBJ1-1
clone size: many
CDR3 DNA: TGTGCCAGCAGCCCAGACTCCCAAGCTTTCTTT
CDR3 protein: CASSPDSQAFF

D gene: .
V gene: TRBV12-3/TRBV12-4
J gene: TRBJ2-3
clone size: .
CDR3 DNA: TGTGGCAGCCGGGGAGTGGGAGCCAAAGATACGCAGTATTTT
CDR3 protein: CGSRGVGAKDTQYF

D gene: .
V gene: TRBV7-6
J gene: TRBJ2-1
clone size: many
CDR3 DNA: TGTGCCAGCAGCTTAGGGGGGACGTTCAATGAGCAGTTCTTC
CDR3 protein: CASSLGGTFNEQFF

D gene: .
V gene: TRBV7-2
J gene: TRBJ2-7
clone size: large
CDR3 DNA: TGTGCCAGCAGCTTTGGCGGGACCGCCGAGCAGTACTTC
CDR3 protein: CASSFGGTAEQYF

D gene: .
V gene: TRBV7-3
J gene: TRBJ2-4
clone size: .
CDR3 DNA: TGTGCCAGCAGCGCCACGGGGCCCTCAGTTAAGGACATTCAGTATTTC
CDR3 protein: CASSATGPSVKDIQYF

D gene: .
V gene: TRBV7-9
J gene: TRBJ2-5
clone size: .
CDR3 DNA: TGTGCCAGCAGCGCCCGCCCCGAGCTGGGGTGCCGTAACCAAGATACCCAGTACTTC
CDR3 protein: CASSARPELGCRNQDTQYF